These T cell receptor beta chains were read from a single sample in a study of blood T cell repertoires in COVID-19. Generated by immunoSEQ multiplex PCR, the TCRdb table keeps only in-frame clones and is missing some. The sample lists around 200,000 clones, around 80% seen once, with about 1.3% in the top ten. The sequenced material came from peripheral blood. These receptor sequences come from a woman between 25 and 40 years old with COVID-19, enrolled during active disease. CDR3s include the opening cysteine and the closing phenylalanine or tryptophan. D genes are given only for firm matches. For some rows the clone size is stated as once, few or many, or as a class when expanded; others skip it.

abundance: NA; v_gene: TRBV19; d_gene: TRBD1; j_gene: TRBJ1-3; len: 17; CDR3aa: CASSGKDDRGSGNTIYF; CDR3nt: TGTGCCAGTAGTGGGAAAGACGACAGGGGAAGTGGAAACACCATATATTTT
abundance: NA; v_gene: TRBV7-2; d_gene: TRBD1; j_gene: TRBJ2-5; len: 15; CDR3aa: CASRPQTGSEETQYF; CDR3nt: TGTGCCAGCAGACCACAGACAGGGTCTGAAGAGACCCAGTACTTC
abundance: NA; v_gene: TRBV7-9; d_gene: NA; j_gene: TRBJ1-5; len: 12; CDR3aa: CASSLVGGPQHF; CDR3nt: TGTGCCAGCAGCTTAGTGGGGGGGCCCCAGCATTTT
abundance: NA; v_gene: TRBV2; d_gene: TRBD2; j_gene: TRBJ2-2; len: 16; CDR3aa: CASSRPGTSGTGELFF; CDR3nt: TGTGCCAGCAGTCGACCAGGGACTAGCGGCACCGGGGAGCTGTTTTTT
abundance: NA; v_gene: TRBV20-1; d_gene: TRBD1; j_gene: TRBJ1-1; len: 13; CDR3aa: CSASSRGHTEAFF; CDR3nt: TGCAGTGCTAGTTCCAGGGGGCACACTGAAGCTTTCTTT
abundance: NA; v_gene: TRBV28; d_gene: NA; j_gene: TRBJ1-3; len: 14; CDR3aa: CASSLRTAGNTIYF; CDR3nt: TGTGCCAGCAGTTTGAGGACAGCTGGAAACACCATATATTTT
abundance: NA; v_gene: TRBV19; d_gene: NA; j_gene: TRBJ2-3; len: 17; CDR3aa: CASKPGWGRGARDTQYF; CDR3nt: TGTGCCAGCAAGCCCGGGTGGGGACGGGGGGCCCGGGATACGCAGTATTTT
abundance: NA; v_gene: TRBV9; d_gene: NA; j_gene: TRBJ1-6; len: 16; CDR3aa: CASSPHGRGVGSPLHF; CDR3nt: TGTGCCAGCAGCCCTCATGGGAGGGGGGTAGGTTCACCCCTCCACTTT
abundance: few; v_gene: TRBV6-5; d_gene: TRBD2; j_gene: TRBJ2-7; len: 15; CDR3aa: CASKIGTSGSYEQYF; CDR3nt: TGTGCCAGCAAGATAGGGACTAGCGGCTCCTACGAGCAGTACTTC
abundance: once; v_gene: TRBV4-3; d_gene: NA; j_gene: TRBJ2-3; len: 14; CDR3aa: CASSQDQSTDTQYF; CDR3nt: TGCGCCAGCAGCCAAGATCAAAGCACAGATACGCAGTATTTT
abundance: NA; v_gene: TRBV4-3; d_gene: NA; j_gene: TRBJ1-1; len: 14; CDR3aa: CASSPTGQNTEAFF; CDR3nt: TGCGCCAGCAGCCCGACGGGACAGAACACTGAAGCTTTCTTT
abundance: NA; v_gene: TRBV12-5; d_gene: NA; j_gene: TRBJ2-1; len: 15; CDR3aa: CASGKGGTLRDEQFF; CDR3nt: TGTGCTAGTGGTAAAGGGGGAACCCTTAGGGATGAGCAGTTCTTC
abundance: NA; v_gene: TRBV20-1; d_gene: NA; j_gene: TRBJ1-1; len: 11; CDR3aa: CSARDRRRAFF; CDR3nt: TGCAGTGCTAGAGACAGGCGCCGAGCTTTCTTT
abundance: NA; v_gene: TRBV5-1; d_gene: NA; j_gene: TRBJ2-7; len: 14; CDR3aa: CASSLVGLTHEQYF; CDR3nt: TGCGCCAGCAGCTTGGTAGGACTCACCCACGAGCAGTACTTC
abundance: NA; v_gene: TRBV11-3; d_gene: NA; j_gene: TRBJ2-3; len: 13; CDR3aa: CASSLSLTDTQYF; CDR3nt: TGTGCCAGCAGCTTATCTCTGACAGATACGCAGTATTTT
abundance: NA; v_gene: TRBV6-2/TRBV6-3; d_gene: TRBD1; j_gene: TRBJ1-2; len: 16; CDR3aa: CASSSDPGQGSYGYTF; CDR3nt: TGTGCCAGCAGTTCAGATCCGGGACAGGGATCCTATGGCTACACCTTC
abundance: NA; v_gene: TRBV4-3; d_gene: TRBD2; j_gene: TRBJ2-7; len: 16; CDR3aa: CASSQDLLAGGYEQYF; CDR3nt: TGCGCCAGCAGCCAAGATCTTTTGGCGGGAGGATACGAGCAGTACTTC
abundance: NA; v_gene: TRBV5-4; d_gene: TRBD1; j_gene: TRBJ1-1; len: 15; CDR3aa: CASSSGQSMNTEAFF; CDR3nt: TGTGCCAGCAGCTCGGGACAGAGCATGAACACTGAAGCTTTCTTT
abundance: NA; v_gene: TRBV4-3; d_gene: TRBD1; j_gene: TRBJ1-4; len: 14; CDR3aa: CASSQGQRDEKLFF; CDR3nt: TGCGCCAGCAGCCAGGGACAGAGGGATGAAAAACTGTTTTTT
abundance: NA; v_gene: TRBV6-2/TRBV6-3; d_gene: TRBD1; j_gene: TRBJ1-6; len: 16; CDR3aa: CASSYATGTANSPLHF; CDR3nt: TGTGCCAGCAGTTACGCCACCGGGACAGCGAATTCACCCCTCCACTTT
abundance: NA; v_gene: TRBV27; d_gene: NA; j_gene: TRBJ2-3; len: 14; CDR3aa: CASSLDRPGNTQYF; CDR3nt: TGTGCCAGCAGTCTTGACAGGCCCGGGAATACGCAGTATTTT
abundance: NA; v_gene: TRBV19; d_gene: TRBD2; j_gene: TRBJ2-6; len: 18; CDR3aa: CASSLTSGGKTGANVLTF; CDR3nt: TGTGCCAGTAGCCTGACTAGCGGGGGTAAGACTGGGGCCAACGTCCTGACTTTC
abundance: NA; v_gene: TRBV3-1/TRBV3-2; d_gene: NA; j_gene: TRBJ2-3; len: 12; CDR3aa: CASSFLTDTQYF; CDR3nt: TGTGCCAGCAGCTTTCTCACAGATACGCAGTATTTT
abundance: NA; v_gene: TRBV30; d_gene: TRBD1; j_gene: TRBJ2-5; len: 15; CDR3aa: CAWSVPGQGGETQYF; CDR3nt: TGTGCCTGGAGTGTACCGGGACAGGGAGGCGAGACCCAGTACTTC
abundance: NA; v_gene: TRBV18; d_gene: TRBD1; j_gene: TRBJ2-6; len: 20; CDR3aa: CASSPPTGAANPSGANVLTF; CDR3nt: TGTGCCAGCTCACCTCCTACAGGGGCCGCCAACCCCTCTGGGGCCAACGTCCTGACTTTC
abundance: NA; v_gene: TRBV9; d_gene: NA; j_gene: TRBJ1-1; len: 15; CDR3aa: CASSVSGHPNTEAFF; CDR3nt: TGTGCCAGCAGCGTATCGGGACACCCGAACACTGAAGCTTTCTTT
abundance: NA; v_gene: TRBV29-1; d_gene: NA; j_gene: TRBJ2-5; len: 11; CDR3aa: CSFSGGETQYF; CDR3nt: TGCAGCTTTTCCGGGGGTGAGACCCAGTACTTC
abundance: NA; v_gene: TRBV7-9; d_gene: TRBD2; j_gene: TRBJ2-1; len: 12; CDR3aa: CASSPSGNEQFF; CDR3nt: TGTGCCAGCAGCCCTAGCGGTAATGAGCAGTTCTTC
abundance: NA; v_gene: TRBV29-1; d_gene: NA; j_gene: TRBJ2-1; len: 16; CDR3aa: CSVEPQGIGSYNEQFF; CDR3nt: TGCAGCGTTGAACCCCAGGGAATTGGCTCCTACAATGAGCAGTTCTTC
abundance: NA; v_gene: TRBV7-2; d_gene: NA; j_gene: TRBJ1-1; len: 14; CDR3aa: CASSRTGTGTEAFF; CDR3nt: TGTGCCAGCAGCCGCACAGGGACGGGGACTGAAGCTTTCTTT
abundance: NA; v_gene: TRBV4-3; d_gene: NA; j_gene: TRBJ2-7; len: 14; CDR3aa: CASSSGTFSYEQYF; CDR3nt: TGCGCCAGCAGCTCCGGGACATTCTCCTACGAGCAGTACTTC
abundance: NA; v_gene: TRBV4-1; d_gene: NA; j_gene: TRBJ1-5; len: 14; CDR3aa: CASSQDYSNQPQHF; CDR3nt: TGCGCCAGCAGCCAAGACTATAGCAATCAGCCCCAGCATTTT
abundance: NA; v_gene: TRBV4-3; d_gene: NA; j_gene: TRBJ2-7; len: 13; CDR3aa: CASSQVGGYEQYF; CDR3nt: TGCGCCAGCAGCCAAGTGGGGGGCTACGAGCAGTACTTC
abundance: NA; v_gene: TRBV7-9; d_gene: TRBD1; j_gene: TRBJ1-6; len: 16; CDR3aa: CASSLLTGEYNSPLHF; CDR3nt: TGTGCCAGCAGCTTACTGACAGGGGAATATAATTCACCCCTCCACTTT
abundance: NA; v_gene: TRBV5-1; d_gene: NA; j_gene: TRBJ2-1; len: 15; CDR3aa: CASSLARGAHNEQFF; CDR3nt: TGCGCCAGCAGCTTGGCCAGGGGGGCGCACAATGAGCAGTTCTTC
abundance: NA; v_gene: TRBV7-2; d_gene: NA; j_gene: TRBJ1-1; len: 14; CDR3aa: CASSFQRGDTEAFF; CDR3nt: TGTGCCAGCAGCTTTCAACGGGGGGACACTGAAGCTTTCTTT
abundance: NA; v_gene: TRBV6-5; d_gene: TRBD2; j_gene: TRBJ2-1; len: 16; CDR3aa: CASSYSAGVAYNEQFF; CDR3nt: TGTGCCAGCAGTTACTCGGCGGGAGTGGCATACAATGAGCAGTTCTTC
abundance: NA; v_gene: TRBV6-6; d_gene: TRBD1; j_gene: TRBJ2-7; len: 14; CDR3aa: CASSYSGQSAKQYF; CDR3nt: TGTGCCAGCAGTTACTCGGGACAGTCTGCGAAGCAGTACTTC
abundance: NA; v_gene: TRBV30; d_gene: NA; j_gene: TRBJ2-7; len: 13; CDR3aa: CAWSYGMPYEQYF; CDR3nt: TGTGCCTGGAGTTACGGGATGCCCTACGAGCAGTACTTC
abundance: NA; v_gene: TRBV28; d_gene: NA; j_gene: TRBJ1-3; len: 13; CDR3aa: CASSLGGVDTIYF; CDR3nt: TGTGCCAGCAGTTTAGGGGGGGTTGACACCATATATTTT
abundance: once; v_gene: TRBV5-4; d_gene: TRBD2; j_gene: TRBJ2-5; len: 15; CDR3aa: CASSPGTRGEETQYF; CDR3nt: TGTGCCAGCAGCCCCGGGACTAGGGGTGAGGAGACCCAGTACTTC
abundance: few; v_gene: TRBV9; d_gene: TRBD1; j_gene: TRBJ1-1; len: 15; CDR3aa: CASSVEGAGDTEAFF; CDR3nt: TGTGCCAGCAGCGTAGAGGGGGCAGGTGACACTGAAGCTTTCTTT
abundance: NA; v_gene: TRBV5-1; d_gene: TRBD2; j_gene: TRBJ2-7; len: 16; CDR3aa: CASSLGPLAGTHEQYF; CDR3nt: TGCGCCAGCAGCTTGGGCCCCTTAGCGGGAACCCACGAGCAGTACTTC
abundance: NA; v_gene: TRBV6-5; d_gene: TRBD1; j_gene: TRBJ1-6; len: 16; CDR3aa: CASSYGPGTGTSPLHF; CDR3nt: TGTGCCAGCAGTTACGGCCCCGGGACAGGGACTTCACCCCTCCACTTT
abundance: NA; v_gene: TRBV5-1; d_gene: TRBD1; j_gene: TRBJ1-1; len: 15; CDR3aa: CASSVGQGVGTEAFF; CDR3nt: TGCGCCAGCAGCGTCGGCCAGGGGGTAGGTACTGAAGCTTTCTTT
abundance: NA; v_gene: TRBV28; d_gene: TRBD1; j_gene: TRBJ1-1; len: 15; CDR3aa: CASSYTGGGRTEAFF; CDR3nt: TGTGCCAGCAGCTACACAGGGGGAGGAAGGACTGAAGCTTTCTTT
abundance: NA; v_gene: TRBV7-2; d_gene: TRBD1; j_gene: TRBJ1-2; len: 16; CDR3aa: CASSQSPGDRVYGYTF; CDR3nt: TGTGCCAGCAGCCAATCCCCAGGGGACAGAGTCTATGGCTACACCTTC
abundance: NA; v_gene: TRBV24-1; d_gene: TRBD2; j_gene: TRBJ2-1; len: 15; CDR3aa: CATSDPSGGSNEQFF; CDR3nt: TGTGCCACCAGTGACCCTAGCGGGGGGAGCAATGAGCAGTTCTTC
abundance: few; v_gene: TRBV3-1/TRBV3-2; d_gene: NA; j_gene: TRBJ1-1; len: 15; CDR3aa: CASSQGGIGETEAFF; CDR3nt: TGTGCCAGCAGCCAAGGCGGAATTGGAGAGACTGAAGCTTTCTTT
abundance: NA; v_gene: TRBV19; d_gene: NA; j_gene: TRBJ1-4; len: 13; CDR3aa: CASRGVGPEKLFF; CDR3nt: TGTGCCAGCCGGGGGGTAGGGCCTGAAAAACTGTTTTTT
abundance: NA; v_gene: TRBV9; d_gene: NA; j_gene: TRBJ2-3; len: 16; CDR3aa: CASSVGAGASTDTQYF; CDR3nt: TGTGCCAGCAGCGTAGGTGCGGGGGCTAGCACAGATACGCAGTATTTT
abundance: NA; v_gene: TRBV2; d_gene: NA; j_gene: TRBJ2-7; len: 12; CDR3aa: CASTKENYEQYF; CDR3nt: TGTGCCAGTACGAAAGAGAACTACGAGCAGTACTTC
abundance: NA; v_gene: TRBV5-5; d_gene: NA; j_gene: TRBJ2-4; len: 19; CDR3aa: CASSLASSGTEFSENIQYF; CDR3nt: TGTGCCAGCAGCTTGGCAAGTAGCGGGACAGAGTTCTCTGAAAACATTCAGTACTTC
abundance: NA; v_gene: TRBV19; d_gene: NA; j_gene: TRBJ1-5; len: 16; CDR3aa: CASRQEGTKRNQPQHF; CDR3nt: TGTGCCAGTAGACAGGAAGGAACGAAGCGCAATCAGCCCCAGCATTTT
abundance: NA; v_gene: TRBV12-3/TRBV12-4; d_gene: NA; j_gene: TRBJ1-3; len: 13; CDR3aa: CASSLYTGNTIYF; CDR3nt: TGTGCCAGCAGTTTATATACTGGAAACACCATATATTTT